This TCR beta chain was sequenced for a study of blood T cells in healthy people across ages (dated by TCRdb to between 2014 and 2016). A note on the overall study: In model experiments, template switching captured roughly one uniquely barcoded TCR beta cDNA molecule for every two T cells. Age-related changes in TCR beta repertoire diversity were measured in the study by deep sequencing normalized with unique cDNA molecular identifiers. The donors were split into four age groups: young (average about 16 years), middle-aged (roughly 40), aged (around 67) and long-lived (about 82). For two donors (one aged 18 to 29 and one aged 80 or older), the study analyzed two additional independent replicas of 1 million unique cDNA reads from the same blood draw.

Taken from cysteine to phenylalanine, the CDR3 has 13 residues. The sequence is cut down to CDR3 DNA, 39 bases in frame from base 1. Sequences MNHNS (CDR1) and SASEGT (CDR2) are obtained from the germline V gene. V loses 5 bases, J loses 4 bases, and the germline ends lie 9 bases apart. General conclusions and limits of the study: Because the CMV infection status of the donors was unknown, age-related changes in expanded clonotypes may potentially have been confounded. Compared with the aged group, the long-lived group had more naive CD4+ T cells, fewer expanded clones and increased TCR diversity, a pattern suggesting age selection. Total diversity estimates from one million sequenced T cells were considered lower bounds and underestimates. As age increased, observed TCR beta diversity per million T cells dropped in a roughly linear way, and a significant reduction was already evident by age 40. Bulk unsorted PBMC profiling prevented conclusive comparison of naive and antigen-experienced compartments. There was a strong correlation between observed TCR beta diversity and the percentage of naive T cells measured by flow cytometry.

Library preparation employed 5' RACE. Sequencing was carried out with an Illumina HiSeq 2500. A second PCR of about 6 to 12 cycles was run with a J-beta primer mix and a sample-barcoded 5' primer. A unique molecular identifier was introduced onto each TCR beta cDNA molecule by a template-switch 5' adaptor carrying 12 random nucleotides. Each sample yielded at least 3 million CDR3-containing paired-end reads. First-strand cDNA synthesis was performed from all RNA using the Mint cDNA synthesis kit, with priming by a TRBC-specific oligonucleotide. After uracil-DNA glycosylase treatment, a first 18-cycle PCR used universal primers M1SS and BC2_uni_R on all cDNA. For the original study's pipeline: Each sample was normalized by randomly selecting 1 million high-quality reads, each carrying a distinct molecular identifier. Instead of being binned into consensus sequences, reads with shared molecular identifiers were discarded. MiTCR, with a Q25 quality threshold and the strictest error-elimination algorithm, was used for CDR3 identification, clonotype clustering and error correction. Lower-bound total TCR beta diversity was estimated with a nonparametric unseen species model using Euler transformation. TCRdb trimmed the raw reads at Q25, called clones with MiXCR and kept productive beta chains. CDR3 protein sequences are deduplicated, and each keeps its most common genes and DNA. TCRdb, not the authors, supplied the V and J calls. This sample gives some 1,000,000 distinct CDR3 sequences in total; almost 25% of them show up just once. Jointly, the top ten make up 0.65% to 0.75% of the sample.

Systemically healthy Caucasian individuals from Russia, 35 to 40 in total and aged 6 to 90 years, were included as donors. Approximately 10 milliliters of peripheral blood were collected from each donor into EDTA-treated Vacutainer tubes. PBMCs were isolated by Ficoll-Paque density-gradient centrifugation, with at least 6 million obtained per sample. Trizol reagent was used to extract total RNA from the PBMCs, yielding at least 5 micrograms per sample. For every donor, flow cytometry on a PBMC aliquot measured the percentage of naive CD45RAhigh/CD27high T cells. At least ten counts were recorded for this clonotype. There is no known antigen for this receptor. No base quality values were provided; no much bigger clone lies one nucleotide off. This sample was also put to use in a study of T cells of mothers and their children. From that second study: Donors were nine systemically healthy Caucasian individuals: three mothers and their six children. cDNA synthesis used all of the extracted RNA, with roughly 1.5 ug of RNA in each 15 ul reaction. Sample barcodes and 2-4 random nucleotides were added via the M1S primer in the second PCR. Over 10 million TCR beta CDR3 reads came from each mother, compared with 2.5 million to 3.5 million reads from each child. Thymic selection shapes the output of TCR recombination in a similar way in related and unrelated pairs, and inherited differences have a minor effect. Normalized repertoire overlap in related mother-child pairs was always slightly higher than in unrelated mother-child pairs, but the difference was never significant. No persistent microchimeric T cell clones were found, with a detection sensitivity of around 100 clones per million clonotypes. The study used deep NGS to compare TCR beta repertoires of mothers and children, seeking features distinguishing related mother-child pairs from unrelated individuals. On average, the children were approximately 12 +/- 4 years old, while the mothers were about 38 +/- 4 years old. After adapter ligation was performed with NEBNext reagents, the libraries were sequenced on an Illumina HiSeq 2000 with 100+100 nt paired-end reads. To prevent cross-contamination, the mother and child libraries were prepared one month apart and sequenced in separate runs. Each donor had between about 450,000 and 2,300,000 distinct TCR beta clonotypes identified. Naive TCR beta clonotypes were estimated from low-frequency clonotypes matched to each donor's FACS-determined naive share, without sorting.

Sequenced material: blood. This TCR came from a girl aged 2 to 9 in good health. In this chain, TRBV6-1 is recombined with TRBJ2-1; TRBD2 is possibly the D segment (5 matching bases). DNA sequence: TGTGCCAGCAGTAGCGGTGAATACAATGAGCAGTTCTTC. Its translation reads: CASSSGEYNEQFF.